This record covers a single TCR beta chain. The data derive from a study of cytomegalovirus exposure and HLA in healthy donors. CDR1 MDHEN and CDR2 SYDVKM come from the germline V gene. Trimming stripped 6 bases from V and 3 bases from J, with 6 bases between. The CDR3 has 12 residues. PCR involved 60 Vbeta and 13 Jbeta primers. Some clones are missing from TCRdb's copy, which holds only in-frame ones; the method was immunoSEQ multiplex PCR. The profile shows fewer than 150,000 clones, 60% to 80% of them singletons. The sequence was collected from a man aged 25 to 40 in good health and CMV-seronegative. Source material: PBMCs. The chain carries TRBV28 and TRBJ1-3; D remains unclear. This CDR3 reads CASSGFGNTIYF. In nucleotides, the CDR3 is TGTGCCAGCAGCGGTTTTGGAAACACCATATATTTT.